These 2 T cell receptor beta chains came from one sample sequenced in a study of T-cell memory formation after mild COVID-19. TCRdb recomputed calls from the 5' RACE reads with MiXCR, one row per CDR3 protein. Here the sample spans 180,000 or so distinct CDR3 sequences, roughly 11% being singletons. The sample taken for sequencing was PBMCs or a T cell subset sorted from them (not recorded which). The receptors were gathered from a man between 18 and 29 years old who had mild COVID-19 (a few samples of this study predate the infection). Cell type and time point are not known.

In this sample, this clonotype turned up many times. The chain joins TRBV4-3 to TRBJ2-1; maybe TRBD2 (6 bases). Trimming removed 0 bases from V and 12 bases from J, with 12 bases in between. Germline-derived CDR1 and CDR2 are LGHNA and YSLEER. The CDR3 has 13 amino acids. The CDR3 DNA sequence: TGCGCCAGCAGCCAAGAGTCGTGGGGACTGCAGTTCTTC. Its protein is CASSQESWGLQFF.

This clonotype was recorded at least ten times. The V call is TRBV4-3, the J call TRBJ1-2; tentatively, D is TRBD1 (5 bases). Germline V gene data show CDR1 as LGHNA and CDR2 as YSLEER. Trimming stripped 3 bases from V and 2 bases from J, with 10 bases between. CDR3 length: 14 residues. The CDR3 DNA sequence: TGCGCCAGCAGCCACGAAGAGGGGAACTATGGCTACACCTTC. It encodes CASSHEEGNYGYTF.